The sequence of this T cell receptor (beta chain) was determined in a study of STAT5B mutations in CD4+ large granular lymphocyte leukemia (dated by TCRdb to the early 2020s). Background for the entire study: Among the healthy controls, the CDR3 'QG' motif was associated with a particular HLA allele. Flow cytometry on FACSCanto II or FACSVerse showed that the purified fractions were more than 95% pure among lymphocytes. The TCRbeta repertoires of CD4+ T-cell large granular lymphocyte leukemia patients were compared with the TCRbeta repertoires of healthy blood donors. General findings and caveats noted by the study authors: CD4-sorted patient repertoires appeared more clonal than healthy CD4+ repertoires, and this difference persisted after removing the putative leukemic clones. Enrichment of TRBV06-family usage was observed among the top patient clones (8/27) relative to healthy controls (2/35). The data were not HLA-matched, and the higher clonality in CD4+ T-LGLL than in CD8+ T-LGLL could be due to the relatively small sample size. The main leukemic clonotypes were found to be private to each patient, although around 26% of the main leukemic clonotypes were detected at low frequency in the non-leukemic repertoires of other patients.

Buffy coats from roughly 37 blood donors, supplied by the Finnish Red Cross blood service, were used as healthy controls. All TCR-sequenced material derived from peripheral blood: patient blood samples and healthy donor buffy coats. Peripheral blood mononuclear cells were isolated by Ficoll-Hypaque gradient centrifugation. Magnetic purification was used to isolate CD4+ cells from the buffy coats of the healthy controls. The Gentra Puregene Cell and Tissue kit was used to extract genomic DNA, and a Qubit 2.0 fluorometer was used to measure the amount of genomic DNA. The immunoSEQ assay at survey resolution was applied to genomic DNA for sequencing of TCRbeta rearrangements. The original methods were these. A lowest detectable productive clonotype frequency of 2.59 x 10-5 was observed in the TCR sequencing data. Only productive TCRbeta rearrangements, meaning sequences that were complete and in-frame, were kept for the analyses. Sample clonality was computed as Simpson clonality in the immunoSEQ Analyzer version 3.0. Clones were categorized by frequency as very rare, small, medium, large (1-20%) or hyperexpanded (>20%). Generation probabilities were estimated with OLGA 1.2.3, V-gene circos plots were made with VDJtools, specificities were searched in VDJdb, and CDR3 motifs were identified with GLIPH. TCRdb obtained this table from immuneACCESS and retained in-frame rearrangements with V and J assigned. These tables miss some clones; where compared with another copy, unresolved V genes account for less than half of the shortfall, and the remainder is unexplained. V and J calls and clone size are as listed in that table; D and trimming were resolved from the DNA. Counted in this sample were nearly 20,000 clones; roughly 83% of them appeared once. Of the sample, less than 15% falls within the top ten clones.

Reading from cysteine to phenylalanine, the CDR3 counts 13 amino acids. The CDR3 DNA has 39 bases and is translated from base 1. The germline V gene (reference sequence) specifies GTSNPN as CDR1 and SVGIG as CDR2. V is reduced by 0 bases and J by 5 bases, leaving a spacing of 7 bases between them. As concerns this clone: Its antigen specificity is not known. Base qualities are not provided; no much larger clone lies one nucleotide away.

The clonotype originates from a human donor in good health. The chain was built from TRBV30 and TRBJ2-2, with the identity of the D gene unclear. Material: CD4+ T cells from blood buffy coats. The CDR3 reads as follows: CAWSVLVTGELFF. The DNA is TGTGCCTGGAGTGTACTGGTAACCGGGGAGCTGTTTTTT. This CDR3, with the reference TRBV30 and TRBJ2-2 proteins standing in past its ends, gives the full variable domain SQTIHQWPATLVQPVGSPLSLECTVEGTSNPNLYWYRQAAGRGLQLLFYSVGIGQISSEVPQNLSASRPQDRQFILSSKKLLLSDSGFYLCAWSVLVTGELFFGEGSRLTVL.